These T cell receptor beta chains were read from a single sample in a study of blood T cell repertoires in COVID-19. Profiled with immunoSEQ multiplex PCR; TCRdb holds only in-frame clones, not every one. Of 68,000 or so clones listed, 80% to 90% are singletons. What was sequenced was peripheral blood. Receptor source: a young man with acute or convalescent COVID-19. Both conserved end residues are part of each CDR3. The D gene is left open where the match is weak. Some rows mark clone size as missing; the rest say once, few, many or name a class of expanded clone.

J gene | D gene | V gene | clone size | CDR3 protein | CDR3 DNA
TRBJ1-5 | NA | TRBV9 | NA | CASSSGTLRPQHF | TGTGCCAGCAGCTCAGGAACACTGCGGCCCCAGCATTTT
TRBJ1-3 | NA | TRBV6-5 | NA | CARNREARGNTIYF | TGTGCCAGAAACAGGGAAGCGAGAGGAAACACCATATATTTT
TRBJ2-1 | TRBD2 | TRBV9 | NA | CASSVAKIAGVVEQFF | TGTGCCAGCAGCGTAGCTAAAATAGCGGGAGTAGTTGAGCAGTTCTTC
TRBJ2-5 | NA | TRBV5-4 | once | CASSLGQALETQYF | TGTGCCAGCAGCTTGGGGCAGGCGTTAGAGACCCAGTACTTC
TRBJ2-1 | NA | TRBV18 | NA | CASSPLGGDEQFF | TGTGCCAGCTCACCGCTAGGGGGGGATGAGCAGTTCTTC
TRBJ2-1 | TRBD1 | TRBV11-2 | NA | CASSLGTANEQFF | TGTGCCAGCAGCCTGGGGACAGCCAATGAGCAGTTCTTC
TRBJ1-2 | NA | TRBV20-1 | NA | CSASGVHGYTF | TGCAGTGCCTCGGGGGTTCATGGCTACACCTTC
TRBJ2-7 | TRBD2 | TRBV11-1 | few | CASSLGETSRFYEQYF | TGTGCCAGCAGCTTAGGGGAGACTAGCCGATTCTACGAGCAGTACTTC
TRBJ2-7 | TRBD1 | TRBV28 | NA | CASSRPGTGEQYF | TGTGCCAGCAGCCGTCCCGGGACAGGTGAGCAGTACTTC
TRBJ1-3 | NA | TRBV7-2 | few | CASSLEGGNTIYF | TGTGCCAGCAGCTTGGAGGGGGGAAACACCATATATTTT
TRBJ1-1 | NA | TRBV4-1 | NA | CASSHDRLNTEAFF | TGCGCCAGCAGCCATGACAGGCTGAACACTGAAGCTTTCTTT
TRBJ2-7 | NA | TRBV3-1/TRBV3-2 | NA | CASSRLDFDEQYF | TGTGCCAGCAGCCGGTTAGACTTCGACGAGCAGTACTTC
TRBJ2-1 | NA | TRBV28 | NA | CASSPTRGEQFF | TGTGCCAGCAGTCCCACTCGAGGTGAGCAGTTCTTC
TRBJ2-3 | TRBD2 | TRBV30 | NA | CAWTREGTDTQYF | TGTGCCTGGACGCGGGAGGGCACAGATACGCAGTATTTT
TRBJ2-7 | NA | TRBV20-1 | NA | CSASGSLTSYEQYF | TGCAGTGCTAGTGGCTCCCTTACATCCTACGAGCAGTACTTC
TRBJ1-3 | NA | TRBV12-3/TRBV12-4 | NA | CASSFELSDTIYF | TGTGCCAGCAGTTTCGAACTAAGTGACACCATATATTTT
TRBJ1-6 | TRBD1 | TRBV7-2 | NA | CASSLGTGIYNSPLHF | TGTGCCAGCAGCCTCGGGACAGGGATTTATAATTCACCCCTCCACTTT
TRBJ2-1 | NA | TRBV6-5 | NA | CASSYSWGDNEQFF | TGTGCCAGCAGTTACTCGTGGGGGGACAATGAGCAGTTCTTC
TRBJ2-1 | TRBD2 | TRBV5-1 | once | CASSKTSGREGEQFF | TGCGCCAGCAGCAAGACTAGCGGGAGAGAGGGCGAGCAGTTCTTC
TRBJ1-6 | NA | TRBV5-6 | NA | CASSLDRGGRWNSPLHF | TGTGCCAGCAGCTTGGACCGTGGTGGGCGCTGGAATTCACCCCTCCACTTT
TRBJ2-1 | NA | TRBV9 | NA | CASSEAQVSYNEQFF | TGTGCCAGCAGCGAAGCACAGGTCTCCTACAATGAGCAGTTCTTC
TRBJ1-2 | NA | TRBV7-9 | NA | CASERWGRRGYGYTF | TGTGCCAGCGAGCGTTGGGGCAGGAGGGGCTATGGCTACACCTTC